One sample yielded the 3 T cell receptor beta chains listed below, sequenced in a study of shared clonotypes between healthy human individuals. Using immunoSEQ multiplex PCR, the repertoire was profiled, and TCRdb retains in-frame clones only, with some absent. Of roughly 1,500,000 clones listed, 98% are singletons. Input material: naive CD4+ T cells sorted from blood. Subset given: CD45RA+ positively selected. The origin of the receptors is a young man in good health.

The V gene is TRBV28, the J gene TRBJ2-7; the D gene is possibly TRBD1 (5 bases). CDR3 size: 15 residues. Trimming shortened V by 10 bases and J by 3 bases, and 22 bases separated the two germline ends. Per the germline V gene, CDR1 is MDHEN and CDR2 is SYDVKM. The CDR3 loop reads CATLTRTRPNYEQYF. Written as DNA, the CDR3 is TGTGCCACCCTAACCCGGACAAGGCCGAACTACGAGCAGTACTTC.

J is TRBJ1-5 and V is TRBV28, with TRBD1 identical over 8 bases. The CDR3 is 14 residues long. The V and J ends lost 6 bases and 6 bases, in that order; junction bases with no gene match: 7. Germline CDR1 is MDHEN and CDR2 is SYDVKM. CDR3 loop: CASRGGQGAQPQHF. The DNA for the CDR3 is TGTGCCAGCAGGGGAGGACAGGGCGCTCAGCCCCAGCATTTT.

CDR3 sequence (DNA): TGCGCCAGCAGCTTAGGGACAGGGCCTACCTATGGCTACACCTTC. It translates to CASSLGTGPTYGYTF. The chain uses TRBV5-1 and TRBJ1-2; 9 positions match TRBD1. After removal of 2 bases from V and 4 bases from J, the junction contained 6 bases not matched to a gene. The CDR3 runs to 15 residues. The germline V gene has CDR1 SGHRS and CDR2 YFSETQ.